This T cell receptor (beta chain) was identified in a study of T-cell reconstitution after alpha-beta-depleted transplantation in children. This clonotype was found many times. Unique molecular identifiers tagged the TCRbeta library. TCRdb fed the PCR reads into MiXCR, producing one record per CDR3 protein. Among about 640,000 distinct CDR3 sequences listed, 16% were seen once. The receptor was isolated from a human donor who donated a stem cell graft to a child with acute myeloid leukemia. Sample: PBMCs from the stem cell graft donor, taken from the stem cell graft.

Here the CDR3 reads CSAINRGWSYEQYF. The CDR3 coding sequence is TGCAGTGCGATAAACAGGGGGTGGTCCTACGAGCAGTACTTC. V usage is TRBV20-1 and J usage is TRBJ2-7; TRBD1 matches at 8 bases. Germline CDR1 DFQATT, CDR2 SNEGSKA (reference sequence). Trimming took 6 bases from V and 1 from J; bases not matched to a gene: 8. The CDR3 has 14 residues.